This T cell receptor beta chain was documented in a study of T cells in women clearing cervical HPV infection. Broader study findings: Repertoire richness, not evenness, was significantly elevated in CIN3+ cases versus controls.

Regarding this clone: The antigen remains unidentified. The read stops 3 residues short of the end of the CDR3; the missing end is completed from the germline J gene.

Profiled with immunoSEQ multiplex PCR; TCRdb holds only in-frame clones, not every one. Its table records roughly 12,000 clones. The V end lost 3 bases, the J end lost 5 bases, and 7 bases lay between the germline ends. There are 12 residues in the CDR3. Germline values: CDR1 LNHDA, CDR2 SQIVND (reference sequence). The rearrangement links TRBV19 to TRBJ2-5; D is unclear. The source material was blood buffy coat. The receptor's source is a woman aged 18 to 75 with a cervical HPV16 infection that either progressed to CIN3+ or cleared (not recorded which). The sequenced part of the CDR3 DNA is TGTGCCAGTAGTATGAGCGCCGAGACC. Its translation is CASSMSAET. The full CDR3 is CASSMSAETQYF.